The 29 T cell receptor beta chains below all came from one sample that was sequenced in a study of shared clonotypes between healthy human individuals. Clones were read by immunoSEQ multiplex PCR, and TCRdb kept only the in-frame ones, dropping some. The table records 2 million to 2.5 million clones, over 85% of them present only once. Sequencing used naive CD4+ T cells sorted from blood. Subset in this sample: CD45RA+ positively selected. All receptors derive from a man between 18 and 35 years old in good health.

The J gene is TRBJ2-5, the V gene TRBV5-1, with 10 bases matching TRBD1. Germline trimming cut 4 bases from V and 5 bases from J; bases unmatched to any gene: 14. Germline lookup yields CDR1 SGHRS and CDR2 YFSETQ. The CDR3 is made up of 17 amino acids. CDR3 DNA sequence: TGCGCCAGCAGCCCCCCTTCTGAGACAGGGGGCCGTGAGACCCAGTACTTC. Protein product: CASSPPSETGGRETQYF. Full variable domain (missing parts from reference TRBV5-1 and TRBJ2-5): KAGVTQTPRYLIKTRGQQVTLSCSPISGHRSVSWYQQTPGQGLQFLFEYFSETQRNKGNFPGRFSGRQFSNSRSEMNVSTLELGDSALYLCASSPPSETGGRETQYFGPGTRLLVL.

This chain joins TRBV6-5 and TRBJ2-1; the D gene is possibly TRBD1 (5 bases). V lost 5 bases and J 6 bases, leaving 11 bases between the germline ends. The germline gives CDR1 MNHEY, CDR2 SVGAGI. This CDR3 has 13 residues. The CDR3 sequence is CASSASGSNEQFF. The CDR3 nucleotides read TGTGCCAGCAGTGCCTCAGGGTCCAATGAGCAGTTCTTC.

This clone was detected only once. This sequence joins TRBV5-4 and TRBJ1-2; D gene uncertain. This CDR3 has 16 amino acids. Germline CDR1 and CDR2: SGHNT and YYREEE (reference sequence). V lost 3 bases, J lost 6 bases, and 21 bases lay in between. The CDR3, as DNA: TGTGCCAGCAGCTCACCGCTGGCAGGTATTGTGGATGGCTACACCTTC. Amino acid sequence: CASSSPLAGIVDGYTF.

The rearrangement links TRBV7-9 to TRBJ2-5; 10 nucleotides agree with TRBD1. The CDR3 extends over 14 amino acids. Trimming took 5 bases from V and 2 from J; bases not matched to a gene: 2. Looked up from germline, CDR1 is SEHNR and CDR2 is FQNEAQ (reference sequence). In DNA, the CDR3 is TGTGCCAGCAGCCAGGACAGGGGGCAAGAGACCCAGTACTTC. It specifies CASSQDRGQETQYF.

V usage is TRBV11-2 and J usage is TRBJ2-7; a weak D match, TRBD1 (5 bases). The CDR3 covers 14 residues. V was pared by 5 bases and J by 7 bases, with 18 bases between. The germline V gene has CDR1 SGHAT and CDR2 FQNNGV. CDR3 sequence reads: CASSRGIRGLEQYF. The CDR3 coding sequence is TGTGCCAGCAGCCGAGGCATTAGGGGTCTTGAGCAGTACTTC.

Regarding this clone: Other nucleotide sequences in the sample specify the same CDR3. This chain links TRBV9 with TRBJ1-2; D remains ambiguous. The CDR3 extends over 13 amino acids. CDR1 is SGDLS and CDR2 is YYNGEE in the germline V gene. The V and J ends lost 0 bases and 1 base respectively, with 4 bases between them. This CDR3 is CASSVDVNYGYTF. For the CDR3, the DNA is TGTGCCAGCAGCGTAGATGTTAACTATGGCTACACCTTC.

The rearrangement uses TRBV23-1 and TRBJ2-5; 7 bases align to TRBD1. Being an ORF, TRBV23-1 has a function that is uncertain. This CDR3 contains 14 residues. V lost 8 bases to trimming and J lost 3 bases; unmatched junction nucleotides: 9. CDR3 in amino acids: CASGRGGFKETQYF. CDR3 sequence (DNA): TGCGCCAGCGGCCGAGGGGGCTTTAAAGAGACCCAGTACTTC.

The rearrangement uses TRBV30 and TRBJ1-3, with no clear D. V was cut by 4 bases and J by 4 bases, with 8 bases left in between. Germline loops: CDR1 GTSNPN, CDR2 SVGIG (reference sequence). The CDR3 loop spans 12 amino acids. As DNA, the CDR3 is TGTGCCTGGACCGGGATAGGAAACACCATATATTTT. Translated: CAWTGIGNTIYF.

The chain links TRBV19 to TRBJ2-7; unclear D gene. The CDR3 loop spans 13 amino acids. Germline V gene sequence: CDR1 LNHDA, CDR2 SQIVND (reference sequence). V lost 5 bases and J lost 5, with 13 bases in between. The CDR3 sequence is CASSRYGSDEQYF. CDR3 DNA sequence: TGTGCCAGTAGTCGATACGGGTCCGACGAGCAGTACTTC.

The chain joins TRBV7-9 to TRBJ2-7, with a weak D call TRBD2 (5 bases). V lost 1 base to trimming and J lost 7 bases, with 14 bases between them. Germline lookup yields CDR1 SEHNR and CDR2 FQNEAQ (reference sequence). CDR3 length: 14 residues. Here the CDR3 DNA reads TGTGCCAGCAGCTTAGGGTCCCAGTCGGGGGAGCAGTACTTC. Protein product: CASSLGSQSGEQYF. The full variable domain, with the rest looked up from reference TRBV7-9 and TRBJ2-7, is DTGVSQNPRHKITKRGQNVTFRCDPISEHNRLYWYRQTLGQGPEFLTYFQNEAQLEKSRLLSDRFSAERPKGSFSTLEIQRTEQGDSAMYLCASSLGSQSGEQYFGPGTRLTVT.

The V and J genes are TRBV6-1 and TRBJ2-4, with unresolved D. This CDR3 has 14 residues. With 5 bases removed from V and 8 bases from J, the gap between germline ends came to 16 bases. Germline V gene sequence: CDR1 MNHNS, CDR2 SASEGT. For the CDR3, the DNA is TGTGCCAGCAGTTTAGGACCGGCCTCGGACATTCAGTACTTC. It is translated as CASSLGPASDIQYF.

The chain joins TRBV25-1 to TRBJ2-3; 11 positions agree with TRBD2. The germline V gene has CDR1 MGHDK and CDR2 SYGVNS. V trimming: 5 bases; J trimming: 4 bases; junction bases outside the gene matches: 8. The CDR3 extends over 16 amino acids. The DNA of the CDR3 is TGTGCCAGCAGTAAACTAGCGGGAGTGGGGCCAGATACGCAGTATTTT. It codes for CASSKLAGVGPDTQYF.

The genes are TRBV9 and TRBJ2-1; unclear D gene. CDR1 is SGDLS, CDR2 YYNGEE, per germline. The V and J ends lost 0 bases and 0 bases respectively, with 13 bases between them. The CDR3 consists of 17 residues. For the CDR3, the DNA is TGTGCCAGCAGCGTAGCTGGGTCAATGGGCTCCTACAATGAGCAGTTCTTC. Protein: CASSVAGSMGSYNEQFF.

This clone was detected once. This chain connects TRBV20-1 to TRBJ1-2; unclear D gene. Between the trimmed V and J ends, which lost 6 bases and 8 bases, there was a span of 10 bases. This CDR3 comprises 10 residues. The germline V gene has CDR1 DFQATT and CDR2 SNEGSKA (reference sequence). In DNA, the CDR3 is TGCAGTGCCATGGCCGGAGGCTACACCTTC. Translated: CSAMAGGYTF.

Written as DNA, the CDR3 is TGTGCCAGCAGCATCCCCGCGGGACAGGGGGCCTATGGCTACACCTTC. It codes for CASSIPAGQGAYGYTF. The chain recombines TRBV21-1 with TRBJ1-2; the DNA was not used to check the table's D call, TRBD1. TRBV21-1 is a pseudogene locus. The CDR3 covers 16 residues.

The rearrangement uses TRBV27 and TRBJ1-3; D perhaps matches TRBD1 (5 bases). Trimming removed 3 bases from V and 2 bases from J, with 8 bases in between. Germline V gene data show CDR1 as MNHEY and CDR2 as SMNVEV (reference sequence). This CDR3 is built from 14 residues. The CDR3 nucleotides are TGTGCCAGCAGTTTTGAGGGGCCTGGAAACACCATATATTTT. Protein: CASSFEGPGNTIYF.

For this clone: Other nucleotide sequences from this sample produce the same CDR3. This chain connects TRBV18 to TRBJ2-7, with 13 bases lining up with TRBD2. CDR3 size: 15 residues. The ends lost 3 bases at V and 2 bases at J; junction bases unmatched: 1. Per the germline V gene, CDR1 is KGHSH and CDR2 is LQKENI. CDR3 in amino acids: CASSPGLAGAYEQYF. The DNA of the CDR3 is TGTGCCAGCTCACCCGGACTAGCGGGAGCCTACGAGCAGTACTTC.

This chain connects TRBV6-1 to TRBJ1-3, with D possibly matching TRBD1 (5 bases). CDR1 is MNHNS and CDR2 is SASEGT in the germline V gene. Between the trimmed V and J ends, which lost 1 base and 2 bases, there was a span of 15 bases. The CDR3 loop spans 17 amino acids. The CDR3 loop reads CASSEVFRGGPGNTIYF. CDR3 DNA sequence: TGTGCCAGCAGTGAAGTTTTTCGCGGGGGACCTGGAAACACCATATATTTT.

This chain joins TRBV4-1 and TRBJ2-3; D may be TRBD2 (5 bases). Germline V lookup: CDR1 MGHRA, CDR2 YSYEKL. The CDR3 is made up of 13 amino acids. The V end lost 1 base, the J end lost 6 bases, and 8 bases lay between the germline ends. The DNA of the CDR3 is TGCGCCAGCAGCCAAGCGGGGATGGATACGCAGTATTTT. Its protein product is CASSQAGMDTQYF.

This chain joins TRBV6-6 and TRBJ2-5; D is perhaps TRBD1 (6 bases). The V and J ends lost 7 bases and 2 bases respectively, with 11 bases between them. Germline lookup yields CDR1 MNHNY and CDR2 SVGAGI (reference sequence). The CDR3 length is 13 residues. CDR3 coding DNA: TGTGCCAGCAACGACAGGCAGCAAGAGACCCAGTACTTC. This sequence encodes CASNDRQQETQYF.

The rearrangement joins TRBV6-5 to TRBJ2-7, with D hard to call. CDR1 and CDR2 from the germline V gene are MNHEY and SVGAGI. The CDR3 consists of 13 residues. V was cut by 6 bases and J by 5 bases, with 14 bases left in between. The CDR3 coding sequence is TGTGCCAGCAGCCCCCGGAGCAATAACGAGCAGTACTTC. Encoded protein: CASSPRSNNEQYF.

The chain carries TRBV4-2 and TRBJ2-2; D could derive from TRBD1 or TRBD2 (5 bases each). Trimming pared 4 bases from V and 7 bases from J, leaving 13 bases between. The CDR3 is made up of 14 amino acids. Germline V gene lookup returns CDR1 LGHNA and CDR2 YNFKEQ. The CDR3 sequence: CASSRVGANGELFF. CDR3 DNA: TGTGCCAGCAGCCGAGTCGGGGCTAACGGGGAGCTGTTTTTT.

A word on this clone: Different DNA sequences within this sample yield the same CDR3. The chain is built from TRBV6-5 and TRBJ1-1; D ambiguous. The V gene's germline CDR1 is MNHEY and CDR2 SVGAGI. Trimming took off 2 bases at V and 1 base at J, with 5 bases between the two ends. This CDR3 comprises 13 residues. For the CDR3, the DNA is TGTGCCAGCAGTTACAGAGGGAACACTGAAGCTTTCTTT. Protein sequence: CASSYRGNTEAFF.

The chain employs TRBV28 and TRBJ1-2, with D tentatively TRBD1 (6 bases). Germline CDR1 and CDR2: MDHEN and SYDVKM. Trimming stripped 7 bases from V and 2 bases from J, with 17 bases between. The CDR3 has 15 amino acids. DNA of the CDR3: TGTGCCAGCACCTCGCTGGGGGGCTACAACTATGGCTACACCTTC. Translated: CASTSLGGYNYGYTF.

The rearrangement joins TRBV6-1 to TRBJ1-1; possible D gene TRBD1, 5 bases. This CDR3 comprises 14 residues. Germline V gene sequence: CDR1 MNHNS, CDR2 SASEGT. V was shortened by 4 bases and J by 11 bases, with 20 bases between the two germline ends. The CDR3 here is CASSGGTPGGFAFF. The CDR3 DNA sequence: TGTGCCAGCAGTGGAGGGACCCCCGGGGGATTTGCTTTCTTT.

This rearrangement joins TRBV7-9 to TRBJ2-5, with D maybe TRBD2 (5 bases). The germline gives CDR1 SEHNR, CDR2 FQNEAQ (reference sequence). With 4 bases removed from V and 4 bases from J, the gap between germline ends came to 16 bases. CDR3 length: 15 residues. CDR3 amino acids: CASSYWTLQGETQYF. As DNA, the CDR3 is TGTGCCAGCAGCTATTGGACTCTCCAAGGAGAGACCCAGTACTTC.

This chain links TRBV7-2 with TRBJ1-2, with 10 bases lining up with TRBD1. This CDR3 is 15 amino acids long. Unmatched junction bases numbered 8, after V lost 5 bases and J lost 5 bases. Germline V gives CDR1 SGHTA, CDR2 FQGNSA. This chain's CDR3 is CASSPRDRGIYGYTF. The CDR3 DNA reads TGTGCCAGCAGCCCCCGGGACAGGGGCATTTATGGCTACACCTTC.

This chain connects TRBV30 to TRBJ2-5; the D gene could be TRBD1 or TRBD2 (6 bases each). V shed 3 bases and J shed 5 bases, with 10 bases lying between them. CDR3 length: 12 amino acids. Germline V gene sequence: CDR1 GTSNPN, CDR2 SVGIG (reference sequence). The CDR3 DNA sequence: TGTGCCTGGAGGATAGGGGGGGAGACCCAGTACTTC. Encoded protein: CAWRIGGETQYF.

This chain uses TRBV5-1 with TRBJ1-1; D unresolved. The germline CDR1 and CDR2 sequences are SGHRS and YFSETQ. The CDR3 loop spans 12 amino acids. Between the trimmed V and J ends, which lost 0 bases and 7 bases, there was a span of 7 bases. CDR3 DNA: TGCGCCAGCAGCTTGGTAGGGTTTGAAGCTTTCTTT. Its protein is CASSLVGFEAFF.